A single sample is the source of the 24 T cell receptor beta chains below, sequenced in a study of blood T cell repertoires in COVID-19. Measured with immunoSEQ multiplex PCR; TCRdb has only the in-frame clones, and not every one. The sample consists of 200,000 to 250,000 clones, more than 65% of them appearing once. Sequencing used peripheral blood. Source of these receptors: a woman older than 75 with acute or convalescent COVID-19.

The chain has TRBV6-6 and TRBJ2-7; 7 positions agree with TRBD2. After removal of 6 bases from V and 3 bases from J, the junction contained 5 bases not matched to a gene. Germline loops: CDR1 MNHNY, CDR2 SVGAGI (reference sequence). The CDR3 extends over 13 amino acids. As DNA, the CDR3 is TGTGCCAGCAGCCTTCCGGGGGGCTACGAGCAGTACTTC. It codes for CASSLPGGYEQYF.

CDR3 region: CASSVQRGAQQDTQYF. In nucleotides, the CDR3 is TGTGCCAGCAGTGTCCAGCGGGGGGCCCAGCAGGATACGCAGTATTTT. The chain recombines TRBV6-1 with TRBJ2-3, with 9 bases that match TRBD2. Germline CDR1 and CDR2: MNHNS and SASEGT. The CDR3 contains 16 residues. V shed 4 bases and J 6 bases; nucleotides not matched to a gene: 11.

Concerning this clone: One base away lies a much larger clone, so this may be a sequencing read error. V is TRBV25-1 and J is TRBJ2-7, with 8 bases that match TRBD2. Germline CDR1 reads MGHDK; CDR2 reads SYGVNS. The ends lost 3 bases at V and 9 bases at J; junction bases unmatched: 13. The CDR3 is 15 amino acids. This CDR3 is CASSDEGSGVQWQYF. CDR3 nucleotide sequence: TGTGCCAGCAGTGATGAGGGTAGCGGGGTTCAGTGGCAGTACTTC.

This clone was seen only a few times. This chain links TRBV3-1 (or the pseudogene TRBV3-2) with TRBJ2-2; 9 bases align to TRBD2. The CDR3 loop spans 15 amino acids. The germline CDR1 and CDR2 sequences are LGHDT and YNNKEL (reference sequence). V was clipped by 3 bases and J by 6 bases; unmatched bases: 5. CDR3 in DNA: TGTGCCAGCAGCCAGCGCGGGGGGGTTCCCGGGGAGCTGTTTTTT. It codes for CASSQRGGVPGELFF.

The chain couples TRBV28 to TRBJ1-1; no clear D gene. Looked up from germline, CDR1 is MDHEN and CDR2 is SYDVKM. The V end was cut by 6 bases, the J end by 10 bases, with 21 bases between. The CDR3 length is 14 residues. The CDR3 loop reads CASRDSRSLIAAFF. The CDR3 DNA is TGTGCCAGCAGGGACTCGCGGTCCCTGATAGCAGCTTTCTTT.

This clone was detected a few times. This rearrangement joins TRBV28 to TRBJ1-5, with D hard to call. This CDR3 contains 11 residues. Germline CDR1 and CDR2: MDHEN and SYDVKM. With 3 bases removed from V and 11 bases from J, the gap between germline ends came to 8 bases. CDR3: CASSFTGSQHF. The CDR3 DNA is TGTGCCAGCAGTTTCACGGGGTCCCAGCATTTT.

V is TRBV6-5 and J is TRBJ2-1; 7 bases match TRBD2. This CDR3 is built from 13 residues. J was trimmed by 1 base and V by 9 bases; bases with no gene match: 3. Germline V lookup: CDR1 MNHEY, CDR2 SVGAGI. The CDR3 protein is CASLGGSYNEQFF. In DNA form, the CDR3 reads TGTGCCAGTTTGGGGGGGTCCTACAATGAGCAGTTCTTC.

The DNA for the CDR3 is TGTGCCAGCAGCTTGGTTCTAGCGGGGGGCTACCAAGAGACCCAGTACTTC. This translates into CASSLVLAGGYQETQYF. The chain is built from TRBV5-4 and TRBJ2-5; 11 bases are a match to TRBD2. CDR1 is SGHNT and CDR2 is YYREEE in the germline V gene (reference sequence). The V gene end was trimmed by 0 bases and the J gene end by 0 bases; junction bases not matched to a gene: 4. The CDR3 loop spans 17 amino acids.

The rearrangement joins TRBV6-2 or TRBV6-3 to TRBJ1-5; D unclear. There are 15 residues in the CDR3. V lost 5 bases and J 0 bases, leaving 11 bases between the germline ends. CDR1 is MNHEY, CDR2 SVGEGT, per germline. The CDR3 coding sequence is TGTGCCAGCAGTAAACCGAGTCGTAGCAATCAGCCCCAGCATTTT. Protein: CASSKPSRSNQPQHF.

The V gene is TRBV5-6, the J gene TRBJ1-1; 7 bases fit TRBD1. This CDR3 contains 15 residues. Germline values: CDR1 SGHDT, CDR2 YYEEEE. V lost 0 bases to trimming and J lost 3 bases; unmatched junction nucleotides: 5. This CDR3 reads CASSLANRGDTEAFF. CDR3 DNA: TGTGCCAGCAGCTTGGCCAACAGGGGAGACACTGAAGCTTTCTTT.

About this clone: A much larger clone differs from this one at a single base, so this may be a read error. The chain recombines TRBV27 with TRBJ1-2; TRBD1 aligns across 8 bases. CDR3 length: 13 amino acids. V lost 3 bases, J lost 8 bases, and 5 bases stayed unmatched. The V gene's germline CDR1 is MNHEY and CDR2 SMNVEV (reference sequence). This CDR3 is CASSFQGAGGYTF. As DNA, the CDR3 is TGTGCCAGCAGTTTTCAGGGGGCGGGAGGCTACACCTTC.

The V gene is TRBV21-1, the J gene TRBJ1-6. TRBV21-1 is marked as a pseudogene. The CDR3 length is 18 residues. CDR3 amino acids: CASSKETGRGVYNSPLHF. The DNA of the CDR3 is TGTGCCAGCAGCAAAGAGACTGGTCGGGGAGTATATAATTCACCCCTCCACTTT.

This chain uses TRBV28 with TRBJ2-3, with D possibly being TRBD2 (6 bases). The V end was cut by 5 bases, the J end by 8 bases, with 26 bases between. The CDR3 runs 17 residues. CDR1 MDHEN and CDR2 SYDVKM come from the germline V gene. In DNA, the CDR3 is TGTGCCAGCAGTCCCGCCGGTGGCAGCTCCCTCGGGAGTACGCAGTATTTT. Translated: CASSPAGGSSLGSTQYF.

The rearrangement uses TRBV11-2 and TRBJ1-5, with no clear D. The V end lost 1 base, the J end lost 5 bases, and 6 bases lay between the germline ends. This CDR3 spans 13 amino acids. The germline V gene encodes CDR1 SGHAT and CDR2 FQNNGV. The CDR3 DNA is TGTGCCAGCAGCTTAGTTCCCTATCAGCCCCAGCATTTT. This encodes CASSLVPYQPQHF.

This chain links TRBV5-4 with TRBJ2-3, with TRBD2 as a possible D gene (5 bases). The germline V gene has CDR1 SGHNT and CDR2 YYREEE (reference sequence). The ends were cut back, 4 bases at V and 8 bases at J, with 11 bases in the middle. This CDR3 contains 12 residues. CDR3 DNA: TGTGCCAGCAGCCGTCCTGGAGGTACGCAGTATTTT. It yields the protein CASSRPGGTQYF.

The V call is TRBV3-1 (or the pseudogene TRBV3-2), the J call TRBJ2-3; 11 nucleotides match TRBD2. J gave up 14 bases and V 3 bases, and 4 bases lay outside the gene matches. Germline V gives CDR1 LGHDT, CDR2 YNNKEL (reference sequence). CDR3 size: 12 residues. This chain's CDR3 is CASSQTSGAGYF. The CDR3 region has the DNA TGTGCCAGCAGCCAGACTAGCGGGGCCGGGTATTTT.

The chain uses TRBV7-2 and TRBJ2-3, with 9 nucleotides matching TRBD2. The junction had 10 bases not matched to a gene; V was cut back by 4 bases and J by 5 bases. The CDR3 consists of 16 residues. CDR1 SGHTA and CDR2 FQGNSA come from the germline V gene. The CDR3 protein is CASSSALAGFGDTQYF. The CDR3 DNA sequence: TGTGCCAGCAGCTCCGCGCTAGCGGGGTTTGGAGATACGCAGTATTTT.

The genes are TRBV6-1 and TRBJ1-2; 7 nucleotides match TRBD1. Germline loops: CDR1 MNHNS, CDR2 SASEGT. Trimming cost V 2 bases and J 2 bases; bases outside gene matches: 8. The CDR3 covers 16 residues. CDR3 nucleotide sequence: TGTGCCAGCAGTGAACAGGGGACAGTCGAGAACTATGGCTACACCTTC. It translates to CASSEQGTVENYGYTF.

The rearrangement links TRBV5-1 to TRBJ2-1; 7 positions agree with TRBD2. Germline V gives CDR1 SGHRS, CDR2 YFSETQ. This CDR3 spans 15 amino acids. V shed 0 bases and J 3 bases; nucleotides not matched to a gene: 3. The CDR3 DNA is TGCGCCAGCAGCTTGGCTCTAGCGGTCTACAATGAGCAGTTCTTC. This translates into CASSLALAVYNEQFF. Variable domain in full (rest from reference TRBV5-1 and TRBJ2-1): KAGVTQTPRYLIKTRGQQVTLSCSPISGHRSVSWYQQTPGQGLQFLFEYFSETQRNKGNFPGRFSGRQFSNSRSEMNVSTLELGDSALYLCASSLALAVYNEQFFGPGTRLTVL.

The chain links TRBV9 to TRBJ2-1; TRBD2 aligns across 8 bases. Germline lookup yields CDR1 SGDLS and CDR2 YYNGEE. J gave up 4 bases and V 4 bases, and 7 bases lay outside the gene matches. There are 15 residues in the CDR3. The CDR3 DNA reads as TGTGCCAGCAGCATGGGACTAGTCGAGTACAATGAGCAGTTCTTC. Translation gives CASSMGLVEYNEQFF. Full variable domain (rest looked up from reference TRBV9 and TRBJ2-1): DSGVTQTPKHLITATGQRVTLRCSPRSGDLSVYWYQQSLDQGLQFLIQYYNGEERAKGNILERFSAQQFPDLHSELNLSSLELGDSALYFCASSMGLVEYNEQFFGPGTRLTVL.

In DNA form, the CDR3 reads TGCGCCAGCAGCCAACAATGGACAGTGGGAGAGACCCAGTACTTC. Its protein is CASSQQWTVGETQYF. J is TRBJ2-5 and V is TRBV4-3, with D possibly TRBD1 on 6 matching bases. The CDR3 is made up of 15 amino acids. From germline, CDR1 is LGHNA and CDR2 YSLEER. V lost 2 bases and J lost 4, with 14 bases in between.

The gene calls are TRBV7-9 and TRBJ1-5; 7 nucleotides agree with TRBD1. V shed 4 bases and J 1 base; nucleotides not matched to a gene: 1. Germline CDR1 reads SEHNR; CDR2 reads FQNEAQ (reference sequence). This CDR3 region has 14 residues. CDR3 in DNA: TGTGCCAGCAGCTACAGGGGCAGCAATCAGCCCCAGCATTTT. Translating it yields CASSYRGSNQPQHF.

The chain employs TRBV9 and TRBJ2-5, with 9 bases that match TRBD1. Germline assignment: CDR1 SGDLS and CDR2 YYNGEE. V lost 0 bases and J lost 2; bases outside the gene matches: 5. The CDR3 sequence is 16 residues long. This chain's CDR3 is CASSVGRGTGQETQYF. Here the CDR3 DNA reads TGTGCCAGCAGCGTAGGAAGGGGGACAGGGCAAGAGACCCAGTACTTC. The full variable domain, with the rest looked up from reference TRBV9 and TRBJ2-5, is DSGVTQTPKHLITATGQRVTLRCSPRSGDLSVYWYQQSLDQGLQFLIQYYNGEERAKGNILERFSAQQFPDLHSELNLSSLELGDSALYFCASSVGRGTGQETQYFGPGTRLLVL.

The V call is TRBV6-5, the J call TRBJ1-6; 7 bases are a match to TRBD1. V trimming: 2 bases; J trimming: 10 bases; junction bases outside the gene matches: 2. Germline CDR1 and CDR2: MNHEY and SVGAGI. The CDR3 extends over 13 amino acids. The CDR3 sequence: CASSYEGASPLHF. CDR3 sequence (DNA): TGTGCCAGCAGTTACGAGGGGGCATCACCCCTCCACTTT.